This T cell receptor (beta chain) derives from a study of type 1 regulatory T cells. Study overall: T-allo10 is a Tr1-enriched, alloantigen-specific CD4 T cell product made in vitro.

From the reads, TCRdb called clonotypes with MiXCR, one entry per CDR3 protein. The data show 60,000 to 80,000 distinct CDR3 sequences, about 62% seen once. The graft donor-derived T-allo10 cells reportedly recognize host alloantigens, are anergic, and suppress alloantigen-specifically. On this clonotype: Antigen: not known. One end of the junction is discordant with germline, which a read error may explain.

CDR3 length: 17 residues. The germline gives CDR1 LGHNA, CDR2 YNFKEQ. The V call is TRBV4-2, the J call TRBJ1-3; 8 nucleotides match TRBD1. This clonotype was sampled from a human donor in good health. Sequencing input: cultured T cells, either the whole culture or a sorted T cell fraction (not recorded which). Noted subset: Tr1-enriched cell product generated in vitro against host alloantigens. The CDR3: CASSQDRTGPSGNTIYF. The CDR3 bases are TGCGCCAGCAGCCAAGACAGGACAGGGCCCTCTGGAAACACCATATATTTT.